The rows below give T cell receptor beta chains drawn from one sample of a study of blood T cell repertoires in COVID-19. Clones were sequenced by immunoSEQ multiplex PCR, and TCRdb holds only the in-frame ones, with some missing. Among about 63,000 clones listed, under 85% were seen once. Sequenced input: peripheral blood. The source of these receptors is a woman older than 75 with acute or convalescent COVID-19. CDR3s include the opening cysteine and the closing phenylalanine or tryptophan. A D gene is named only where the DNA matches it firmly. Expanded clones get a size class; other rows say once, few or many, or leave the size out.

d_call | j_call | clone_size | v_call | cdr3_nt | cdr3_aa
TRBD2 | TRBJ2-7 | . | TRBV7-9 | TGTGCCAGCAGACGAACGGGACTAGGAGTCTACGAGCAGTACTTC | CASRRTGLGVYEQYF
TRBD2 | TRBJ2-1 | . | TRBV7-2 | TGTGCCAGCAGCTTATTAGCGGGAGTGGGCTACAATGAGCAGTTCTTC | CASSLLAGVGYNEQFF
TRBD1 | TRBJ1-4 | . | TRBV9 | TGTGCCAGCAGCGTAGGGTGGGGACAGAATTCGGGACTGTTTTTT | CASSVGWGQNSGLFF
TRBD1 | TRBJ2-2 | . | TRBV24-1 | TGTGCCACCAGTGACTCACAGGGGGTTAACGGGGAGCTGTTTTTT | CATSDSQGVNGELFF
. | TRBJ2-1 | . | TRBV5-4 | TGTGCCAGCAGCTTCTCCGGGACTCCTGAGCAGTTCTTC | CASSFSGTPEQFF
. | TRBJ1-3 | . | TRBV19 | TGTGCCAGTAGTCCAGTGGGGACACACTCTGGAAACACCATATATTTT | CASSPVGTHSGNTIYF
TRBD1 | TRBJ2-2 | . | TRBV6-2/TRBV6-3 | TGTGCCAGCAGTTACCGAACAGGGGGCGCTGGCGGGGAGCTGTTTTTT | CASSYRTGGAGGELFF
. | TRBJ2-1 | once | TRBV4-2 | TGTGCCAGCAGCCAAGGACGGAGGTCGGACTACAATGAGCAGTTCTTC | CASSQGRRSDYNEQFF
. | TRBJ2-4 | . | TRBV27 | TGTGCCAGCAGTACCCCCGGACAGGGGGCTTTAGCGGGAGGATACATTCAGTACTTC | CASSTPGQGALAGGYIQYF
TRBD1 | TRBJ1-2 | . | TRBV4-3 | TGCGCCAGCAGCCAAGATCTCGGGGACAGGTTTAACTATGGCTACACCTTC | CASSQDLGDRFNYGYTF
. | TRBJ2-5 | . | TRBV5-1 | TGCGCCAGCAGTTGGGGGCCTAGCGGTCAAGAGACCCAGTACTTC | CASSWGPSGQETQYF
TRBD1 | TRBJ1-6 | once | TRBV6-2/TRBV6-3 | TGTGCCAGCAGTTACTGGGACAGGGGAATCTCACCCCTCCACTTT | CASSYWDRGISPLHF
. | TRBJ2-3 | . | TRBV7-2 | TGTGCCAGCAGCTTAGCTTATACAGATACGCAGTATTTT | CASSLAYTDTQYF
. | TRBJ1-1 | few | TRBV28 | TGTGCCAGCTGGGGAGGGACTGAAGCTTTCTTT | CASWGGTEAFF
TRBD2 | TRBJ2-1 | many | TRBV28 | TGTGCCAGCATCCTAGCGGGGCGAGACAATGAGCAGTTCTTC | CASILAGRDNEQFF
. | TRBJ2-7 | many | TRBV9 | TGTGCCAGCAGCGTAGGCGTCCTCGGCTACGAGCAGTACTTC | CASSVGVLGYEQYF
TRBD2 | TRBJ2-3 | . | TRBV7-3 | TGTGCCAGCAGCTTGTCCAGCGGGAACGCAGATACGCAGTATTTT | CASSLSSGNADTQYF
. | TRBJ2-7 | . | TRBV10-3 | TGTGCCATCAGTGACACCATCAGGGTGTCGGCCGAGCAGTACTTC | CAISDTIRVSAEQYF
. | TRBJ1-4 | once | TRBV5-1 | TGCGCCAGCAGCAAGGAACGCACAGGGCTGGGTGAAAAACTGTTTTTT | CASSKERTGLGEKLFF
TRBD2 | TRBJ2-3 | . | TRBV19 | TGTGCCAGTAGTATCTCTAGCGGGGGACATACGCAGTATTTT | CASSISSGGHTQYF
. | TRBJ1-1 | . | TRBV20-1 | TGCAGTGCTAGTCAGACTGAAGCTTTCTTT | CSASQTEAFF
. | TRBJ1-5 | few | TRBV29-1 | TGCAGGGTGGACAAAAGGCTTCCCCAGCATTTT | CRVDKRLPQHF
. | TRBJ2-5 | . | TRBV4-1 | TGCGCCAGCAGCCAAGGGCGGGCAACAGAAAAAGAGACCCAGTACTTC | CASSQGRATEKETQYF
TRBD1 | TRBJ1-3 | many | TRBV9 | TGTGCCAGCAGCTGGCGGGACAGGGGAGCTGGAAACACCATATATTTT | CASSWRDRGAGNTIYF
. | TRBJ1-1 | few | TRBV19 | TGTGCCAGTAGACGACAGGTCTTGGCTTTCTTT | CASRRQVLAFF
TRBD1 | TRBJ1-1 | . | TRBV28 | TGTGCCAGCAGTTTGTGGACAGGGAAAAACACTGAAGCTTTCTTT | CASSLWTGKNTEAFF
TRBD2 | TRBJ2-2 | once | TRBV15 | TGTGCCACCAGCAGACCATCTAGCGGGAGACTCGCCGGGGAGCTGTTTTTT | CATSRPSSGRLAGELFF
TRBD1 | TRBJ2-2 | few | TRBV7-2 | TGTGCCAGCATTCCCGGGACAGGGTTGACCGGGGAGCTGTTTTTT | CASIPGTGLTGELFF
TRBD2 | TRBJ2-7 | . | TRBV4-3 | TGCGCCAGCAGCCAAGCAACCGGGACTAGCGTCGGTGGCTCCTACGAGCAGTACTTC | CASSQATGTSVGGSYEQYF
. | TRBJ2-1 | few | TRBV30 | TGTGCCTCCCGCTCCTACAATGAGCAGTTCTTC | CASRSYNEQFF
. | TRBJ2-1 | . | TRBV4-1 | TGCGCCAGCAGCCAAGCCAGGGGTCCCTACAATGAGCAGTTCTTC | CASSQARGPYNEQFF
TRBD1 | TRBJ1-5 | few | TRBV4-2 | TGTGCCAGCAGCCAGGATGGACAGGGAGGGTATCAGCCCCAGCATTTT | CASSQDGQGGYQPQHF
TRBD1 | TRBJ2-7 | . | TRBV27 | TGTGCCAGCAGTTTACGGGGACAGGGGGCGAACTACGAGCAGTACTTC | CASSLRGQGANYEQYF
. | TRBJ1-2 | once | TRBV27 | TGTGCCAGCAGAGCTATTCCCTATGGCTACACCTTC | CASRAIPYGYTF
. | TRBJ1-5 | . | TRBV6-5 | TGTGCCAGCAGTTACTCCACAGCTGGCCAGCCCCAGCATTTT | CASSYSTAGQPQHF
TRBD2 | TRBJ2-1 | . | TRBV5-4 | TGTGCCAGCAGGCCAGGACTAGCGGACAATGAGCAGTTCTTC | CASRPGLADNEQFF
TRBD2 | TRBJ2-7 | . | TRBV7-2 | TGTGCCAGCAGCTTAACCGGGACTAGCGACTACGAGCAGTACTTC | CASSLTGTSDYEQYF
. | TRBJ2-1 | . | TRBV7-3 | TGTGCCAGCAGCCTGGGGCCGGGTCGGAATGAGCAGTTCTTC | CASSLGPGRNEQFF
TRBD1 | TRBJ2-7 | medium-sized | TRBV28 | TGTGCCAGCAGGCCGTCTTGGGACAGGAGTTTAAGTGAGCAGTACTTC | CASRPSWDRSLSEQYF
TRBD2 | TRBJ2-1 | . | TRBV19 | TGTGCCAGTACCCTGGGAGGGAATGAGCAGTTCTTC | CASTLGGNEQFF
. | TRBJ2-1 | once | TRBV28 | TGTGCCAGCAGTACGACTAGTTTAAGGCAGTTCTTC | CASSTTSLRQFF
TRBD1 | TRBJ1-6 | . | TRBV6-5 | TGTGCCAGCAACAAAGGGGGCATGCTGGCCCTCCACTTT | CASNKGGMLALHF
. | TRBJ2-1 | . | TRBV9 | TGTGCCAGCAGCGCCGGGACTCTCCGACACCACAATGAGCAGTTCTTC | CASSAGTLRHHNEQFF
. | TRBJ1-1 | . | TRBV29-1 | TGCAGCGCCCAGTCCGAAACTGAAGCTTTCTTT | CSAQSETEAFF
. | TRBJ2-3 | few | TRBV6-5 | TGTGCCAGCAGCTGGGCAGGGATGAGCACAGATACGCAGTATTTT | CASSWAGMSTDTQYF
. | TRBJ1-2 | . | TRBV6-1 | TGTGCCAGCAGTGAAGCGCTGGACAGTTCCCTGGGAGGCTACACCTTC | CASSEALDSSLGGYTF
. | TRBJ2-7 | . | TRBV6-2/TRBV6-3 | TGTGCCAGCAGTTATGGACAAGCAACCTACGAGCAGTACTTC | CASSYGQATYEQYF
TRBD1 | TRBJ2-3 | . | TRBV5-1 | TGCGCCAGCAGCCCCAGGACAGGGTTTGCTAGCACAGATACGCAGTATTTT | CASSPRTGFASTDTQYF
. | TRBJ2-6 | . | TRBV28 | TGTGCCAGCAGCTCCCAATTTGTAGGACAGAGAAGCTCTGGGGCCAACGTCCTGACTTTC | CASSSQFVGQRSSGANVLTF
TRBD1 | TRBJ1-4 | . | TRBV5-1 | TGCGCCAGCAGCACCGGGACAGTAGATGAAAAACTGTTTTTT | CASSTGTVDEKLFF
TRBD1 | TRBJ1-3 | . | TRBV27 | TGTGCCAGCAGTCGGTCCGGGACAGGATCTGGAAACACCATATATTTT | CASSRSGTGSGNTIYF
TRBD2 | TRBJ2-5 | . | TRBV14 | TGTGCCAGCAGCCCTATGCGGGAGGGGGCAGAGACCCAGTACTTC | CASSPMREGAETQYF
. | TRBJ1-2 | . | TRBV28 | TGTGCCAGCAGTACATCCCGCCCTTCGATCCCCACCTTC | CASSTSRPSIPTF
TRBD1 | TRBJ1-1 | . | TRBV5-4 | TGTGCCAGCAGCTTGGGTGGACAGGGGATTACGAACACTGAAGCTTTCTTT | CASSLGGQGITNTEAFF
. | TRBJ2-1 | few | TRBV7-8 | TGTGCCAGCAGCTTACGGGCGGGAAAAACCGAAACCGCTGAGCAGTTCTTC | CASSLRAGKTETAEQFF
. | TRBJ2-5 | . | TRBV6-2/TRBV6-3 | TGTGCCAGCAGTTACTCGTATCAGGGTGGAGAGACCCAGTACTTC | CASSYSYQGGETQYF
TRBD1 | TRBJ1-1 | . | TRBV7-8 | TGTGCCAGCAGCTGGACAGGGGGAACTGAAGCTTTCTTT | CASSWTGGTEAFF
. | TRBJ1-2 | . | TRBV4-3 | TGCGCCAGCAGCCAAGGGACAGTATATTCTAACTATGGCTACACCTTC | CASSQGTVYSNYGYTF